This passage covers 10 T cell receptor beta chains from one sample sequenced in a study of cytomegalovirus exposure and HLA in healthy donors. PCR involved 60 Vbeta and 13 Jbeta primers. The protocol was immunoSEQ multiplex PCR, while the TCRdb copy is restricted to in-frame clones and leaves out a portion. In the table there are 75,000 to 90,000 clones, around 77% of which are singletons. The sequenced sample was PBMCs. The source is a woman between 40 and 55 years old in good health and CMV-seropositive.

V usage is TRBV6-4 and J usage is TRBJ1-4, with 8 bases fitting TRBD1. CDR1 is MRHNA and CDR2 is SNTAGT in the germline V gene. The CDR3 loop spans 13 amino acids. The V segment lost 9 bases and the J segment 4 bases; nucleotides outside the gene matches: 4. The CDR3 protein is CASRQGLNEKLFF. The DNA for the CDR3 is TGTGCCAGTAGACAGGGGCTTAATGAAAAACTGTTTTTT.

The V and J genes are TRBV7-9 and TRBJ2-1, with D unclear. Looked up from germline, CDR1 is SEHNR and CDR2 is FQNEAQ (reference sequence). CDR3 length equals 15 residues. V was clipped by 1 base and J by 4 bases, with 11 bases between them. CDR3: CASSLDYRRYNEQFF. The CDR3 region has the DNA TGTGCCAGCAGCTTAGACTACCGACGGTACAATGAGCAGTTCTTC.

V gene TRBV30 combines with J gene TRBJ1-3; D gene unclear. V lost 2 bases to trimming and J lost 0 bases, with 8 bases between them. The length of the CDR3 is 14 residues. Per the germline V gene, CDR1 is GTSNPN and CDR2 is SVGIG (reference sequence). The chain's CDR3 is CAWSLGSSGNTIYF. The DNA for the CDR3 is TGTGCCTGGAGTTTGGGGAGCTCTGGAAACACCATATATTTT.

The chain is built from TRBV9 and TRBJ2-1; 13 bases match TRBD2. Per the germline V gene, CDR1 is SGDLS and CDR2 is YYNGEE. The V and J ends lost 4 bases and 8 bases, in that order; junction bases with no gene match: 15. This CDR3 has 18 residues. CDR3 coding DNA: TGTGCCAGCAGCCACCCAACTAGCGGGGGGGCCCCGGTCGATGAGCAGTTCTTC. As protein: CASSHPTSGGAPVDEQFF.

The gene calls are TRBV29-1 and TRBJ1-6, with 11 bases matching TRBD1. V shed 7 bases, J shed 6 bases, and the junction held 5 bases outside the gene matches. Germline loops: CDR1 SQVTM, CDR2 ANQGSEA. The CDR3 runs 14 residues. In nucleotides, the CDR3 is TGCAGCGGGAGGACAGGGGGCGTTAATTCACCCCTCCACTTT. Translated, it gives CSGRTGGVNSPLHF.

The chain carries TRBV7-9 and TRBJ1-4; unclear D gene. Germline V gene lookup returns CDR1 SEHNR and CDR2 FQNEAQ (reference sequence). Trimming took off 4 bases at V and 5 bases at J, with 8 bases between the two ends. This CDR3 has 13 residues. Here the CDR3 DNA reads TGTGCCAGCAGCTCGACTTGGAATGAAAAACTGTTTTTT. Translated: CASSSTWNEKLFF.

The chain employs TRBV28 and TRBJ1-5; 8 bases align to TRBD1. The length of the CDR3 is 15 residues. Germline V gives CDR1 MDHEN, CDR2 SYDVKM. J was trimmed by 2 bases and V by 5 bases; bases with no gene match: 5. This CDR3 is CASSLSGGGNQPQHF. CDR3 nucleotide sequence: TGTGCCAGCAGTCTCTCAGGGGGCGGCAATCAGCCCCAGCATTTT.

The chain is built from TRBV27 and TRBJ1-6; D is perhaps TRBD1 (6 bases). V lost 3 bases, J lost 7 bases, and 7 bases lay in between. The CDR3 extends over 13 amino acids. Germline-derived CDR1 and CDR2 are MNHEY and SMNVEV (reference sequence). In DNA, the CDR3 is TGTGCCAGCAGTTTCACAGGGAATTCACCCCTCCACTTT. Amino acids: CASSFTGNSPLHF.

The sample holds one count of this clone. The chain recombines TRBV6-1 with TRBJ1-5; no clear D gene. Germline V CDR1 and CDR2: MNHNS, SASEGT. Between the trimmed V and J ends, which lost 5 bases and 0 bases, there was a span of 8 bases. This CDR3 spans 14 amino acids. The CDR3 loop reads CASSSLISNQPQHF. CDR3 DNA sequence: TGTGCCAGCAGTTCTCTTATTAGCAATCAGCCCCAGCATTTT.

The chain joins TRBV15 to TRBJ1-2; possible D gene TRBD1, 6 bases. Trimming stripped 1 base from V and 2 bases from J, with 8 bases between. Germline V gene sequence: CDR1 LNHNV, CDR2 YYDKDF (reference sequence). This CDR3 region has 14 residues. CDR3 amino acids: CATSRATGNYGYTF. The CDR3 nucleotides read TGTGCCACCAGCAGAGCTACAGGGAACTATGGCTACACCTTC.